Included here is one T cell receptor beta chain sequence, with context. Its target antigen remains unknown. Base quality data are lacking; no much larger clone is found one base away. The data derive from a study of blood T cell repertoires in COVID-19 (TCRdb year 2020). In terms of the full investigation: Collaborator samples came from the United States, Italy and Spain and covered acute and convalescent phases of COVID-19. Nearly every sample came with metadata listing a de-identified subject ID, COVID-19 status, age in years and sex. The dataset comprised deeply sampled blood TCRbeta repertoires from subjects exposed to, actively infected with, or recovered from COVID-19. The repertoires were released in a freely available public database intended as a resource for research on the immune response to SARS-CoV-2. Samples were obtained from the ongoing ImmuneRACE study (first 160 participants) and from 1,254 subjects provided by 6 global collaborators. HLA class I and class II types, where available, came from metadata supplied by the sample provider rather than from assay-based typing. The prospective study material was composed of cDNA or gDNA derived from T cells, B-cell-depleted T cells, or PBMCs.

Inclusive of the bounding cysteine and phenylalanine, the CDR3 is 17 residues long. Of all the DNA, just the CDR3 is kept, 51 bases in frame from base 1. Sequences MNHEY (CDR1) and SMNVEV (CDR2) are obtained from the germline V gene (reference sequence). Trimming leaves V shorter by 2 bases and J shorter by 8 bases, with the junction holding 13 bases beyond the gene matches. Each collaborating institution followed its own protocols to collect whole blood in K2EDTA tubes. For TCRbeta analysis, collaborators shipped samples in one of three forms: frozen whole blood, isolated PBMCs, or DNA extracted from either of those sample types. Paper-wide results and their limitations: Clinical and demographic metadata were provided uncurated, with the amount varying by source and participant.

TCRbeta CDR3 regions were amplified from genomic DNA using the immunoSEQ Assay, a bias-controlled multiplex PCR. As for the authors' bioinformatics: The number of nucleated cells in each sample was estimated from the amplification of reference gene primers within the assay. To quantify the absolute abundance of each unique TCRbeta CDR3 rearrangement, sequence reads were collapsed and filtered. For each sample, productive Simpson clonality was calculated by taking the square root of Simpson's diversity index across productive rearrangements. Sourced from immuneACCESS, this table was stored by TCRdb with only in-frame sequences that have V and J called. A share of the clones is absent; for the studies checked, an unresolved V gene accounts for under half, and the remainder has no known explanation. V and J calls and clone size are given by that table; D and trimming were obtained from the DNA. The sample table contains 120,000 or so clones; only one count was recorded for roughly four fifths of them. The ten most abundant clones make up 10% to 15% of the sample.

The rearranged chain carries TRBV27 and TRBJ1-2, with 11 junctional bases fitting TRBD1. The specimen sequenced was peripheral blood. The receptor comes from a man in his 60s with acute or convalescent COVID-19. The DNA sequence is TGTGCCAGCAGTTTAGATCGGACAGGGGGCCGTGCGGGCGGCTACACCTTC. Its translation reads: CASSLDRTGGRAGGYTF.